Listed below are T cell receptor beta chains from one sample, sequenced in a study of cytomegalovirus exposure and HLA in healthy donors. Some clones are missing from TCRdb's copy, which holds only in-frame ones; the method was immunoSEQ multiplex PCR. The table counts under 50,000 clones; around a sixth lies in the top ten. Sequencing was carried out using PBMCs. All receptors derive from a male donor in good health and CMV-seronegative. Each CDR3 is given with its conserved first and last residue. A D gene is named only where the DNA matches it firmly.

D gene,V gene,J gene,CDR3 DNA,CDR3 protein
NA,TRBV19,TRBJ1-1,TGTGCCAGTAGTATAGGGACAGCCTTGAACACTGAAGCTTTCTTT,CASSIGTALNTEAFF
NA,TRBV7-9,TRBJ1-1,TGTGCCAGCAGCCACGGGGGTCGGGGGAACACTGAAGCTTTCTTT,CASSHGGRGNTEAFF
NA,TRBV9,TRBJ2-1,TGTGCCAGCAGCAACCGGTACAATGAGCAGTTCTTC,CASSNRYNEQFF
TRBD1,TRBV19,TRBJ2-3,TGTGCCAGTAGTATCCTTAGGACAGGGGATACGCAGTATTTT,CASSILRTGDTQYF
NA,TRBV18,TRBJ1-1,TGTGCCAGCTCACCACAGGGAGTAGGGACTGAAGCTTTCTTT,CASSPQGVGTEAFF
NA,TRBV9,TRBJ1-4,TGTGCCAGCAGCGGTGGGACAAATGAAAAACTGTTTTTT,CASSGGTNEKLFF
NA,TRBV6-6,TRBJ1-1,TGTGCCAGCAGCCCCGGAGAAAACACTGAAGCTTTCTTT,CASSPGENTEAFF
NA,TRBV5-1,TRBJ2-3,TGCGCCAGCAGCTTACAGGGGACTAGCACAGATACGCAGTATTTT,CASSLQGTSTDTQYF
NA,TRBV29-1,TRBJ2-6,TGCAGCGTTTCCGGTTTATCTGGGGCCAACGTCCTGACTTTC,CSVSGLSGANVLTF
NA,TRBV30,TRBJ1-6,TGTGCCTGGATATCGGTGCGGGGGTCACCCCTCCACTTT,CAWISVRGSPLHF
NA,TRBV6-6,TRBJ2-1,TGTGCCAGCACCCTAGGAGGGCAGGACAATGAGCAGTTCTTC,CASTLGGQDNEQFF
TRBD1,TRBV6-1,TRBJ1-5,TGTGCCAGCAGAGAGACAGGGGGCGGTACTCAGCCCCAGCATTTT,CASRETGGGTQPQHF
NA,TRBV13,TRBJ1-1,TGTGCCAGCAGCTTGAACCCCGACTCGGAAGCTTTCTTT,CASSLNPDSEAFF
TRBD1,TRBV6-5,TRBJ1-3,TGTGCCAGCAGTTTCTTAGGGACAGGCTCTGGAAACACCATATATTTT,CASSFLGTGSGNTIYF
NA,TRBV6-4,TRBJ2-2,TGTGCCAGCAGTATGAGACAGAACACCGGGGAGCTGTTTTTT,CASSMRQNTGELFF
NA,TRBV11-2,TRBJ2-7,TGTGCCAGCAGCTTAGGCTGGGCCGAGCAGTACTTC,CASSLGWAEQYF
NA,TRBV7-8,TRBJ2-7,TGTGCCAGCAGCCTGGACAATACCTACGAGCAGTACTTC,CASSLDNTYEQYF
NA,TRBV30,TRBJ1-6,TGTGCCTGGAGTCCCCGTGGGCTACCAACTTCACCCCTCCACTTT,CAWSPRGLPTSPLHF
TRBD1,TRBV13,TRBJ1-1,TGTGCCAGCAGCTCGAACAGGGGCACTGAAGCTTTCTTT,CASSSNRGTEAFF
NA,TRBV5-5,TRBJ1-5,TGTGCCAGCAGCTTGATTATTACTTACAATCAGCCCCAGCATTTT,CASSLIITYNQPQHF
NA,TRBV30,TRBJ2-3,TGTGCCTGGACCTACCTGGGCCCGGATACGCAGTATTTT,CAWTYLGPDTQYF
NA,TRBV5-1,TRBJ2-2,TGCGCCAGCAGCTTGGATTTAGGGGCTTACGGGGAGCTGTTTTTT,CASSLDLGAYGELFF
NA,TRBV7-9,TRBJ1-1,TGTGCCAGCAGCGACGAGGGAGATTTGAACACTGAAGCTTTCTTT,CASSDEGDLNTEAFF
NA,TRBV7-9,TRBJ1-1,TGTGCCAGCTCAAACAGGGAAGAGGGAGTTAACACTGAAGCTTTCTTT,CASSNREEGVNTEAFF
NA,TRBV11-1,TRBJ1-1,TGTGCCAGCAGGTTGAGTGGCACTGAAGCTTTCTTT,CASRLSGTEAFF
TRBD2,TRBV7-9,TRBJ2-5,TGTGCCAGCAGCTTAAGGCTAGCGGGGGGCCTTCAAGAGACCCAGTACTTC,CASSLRLAGGLQETQYF
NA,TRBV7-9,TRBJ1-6,TGTGCCAGCAGCTTGTACAGGGTAATTCATAATTCACCCCTCCACTTT,CASSLYRVIHNSPLHF
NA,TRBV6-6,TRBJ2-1,TGTGCCAGCAACGAGGACAGAGATGAGCAGTTCTTC,CASNEDRDEQFF
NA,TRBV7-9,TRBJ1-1,TGTGCCAGCAGCTTAGTAGCCGGTGAAGCTTTCTTT,CASSLVAGEAFF
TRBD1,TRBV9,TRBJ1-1,TGTGCCAGCAGCGTAGAACAGGGGGCCTACACTGAAGCTTTCTTT,CASSVEQGAYTEAFF
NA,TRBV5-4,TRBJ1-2,TGTGCCAGCAGCTTGTGGGGCAACTATGGCTACACCTTC,CASSLWGNYGYTF
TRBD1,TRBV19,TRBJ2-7,TGTGCCAGTAGGATCCGACAGGGCGAGGGCTACGAGCAGTACTTC,CASRIRQGEGYEQYF
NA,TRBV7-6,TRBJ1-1,TGTGCCAGCAGCTTTGCGGAGAACACTGAAGCTTTCTTT,CASSFAENTEAFF
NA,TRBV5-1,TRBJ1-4,TGCGCCAGCAGCTTTTCAGGGAATAATGAAAAACTGTTTTTT,CASSFSGNNEKLFF
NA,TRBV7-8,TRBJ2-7,TGTGCCAGCAGCTTATTACAACGATCCACCTACGAGCAGTACTTC,CASSLLQRSTYEQYF
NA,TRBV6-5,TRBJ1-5,TGTGCCAGCAGTTACTCGGAGAATCAGCCCCAGCATTTT,CASSYSENQPQHF
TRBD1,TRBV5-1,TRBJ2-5,TGCGCCAGCAGCGGGGGGACAGGGGGCTACCAAGAGACCCAGTACTTC,CASSGGTGGYQETQYF
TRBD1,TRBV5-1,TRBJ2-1,TGCGCCAGCAGCTTGGCGGGGGGACAGGGCTACAATGAGCAGTTCTTC,CASSLAGGQGYNEQFF
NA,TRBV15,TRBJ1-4,TGTGCCACCAGACCCGACCTACAGGGTACGCATGAAAAACTGTTTTTT,CATRPDLQGTHEKLFF
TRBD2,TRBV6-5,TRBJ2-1,TGTGCCAGCAGTTATACTAGCGGCTACAATGAGCAGTTCTTC,CASSYTSGYNEQFF
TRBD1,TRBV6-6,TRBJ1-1,TGTGCCAGCAGTGATTCCAGGGGGCCCACTGAAGCTTTCTTT,CASSDSRGPTEAFF
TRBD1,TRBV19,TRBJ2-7,TGTGCCAGTAGAACCGGGACAGGGGCAATCTCCTACGAGCAGTACTTC,CASRTGTGAISYEQYF
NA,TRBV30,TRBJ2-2,TGTGCCTGGAGTCTAAAATTCGGGGAGCTGTTTTTT,CAWSLKFGELFF
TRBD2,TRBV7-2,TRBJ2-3,TGTGCCAGCAGCTCCCAGACGGGACTAGCTTCAGATACGCAGTATTTT,CASSSQTGLASDTQYF
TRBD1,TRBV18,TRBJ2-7,TGTGCCAGCTCACCACCTTCGGGACAGGGAACCGAGCAGTACTTC,CASSPPSGQGTEQYF
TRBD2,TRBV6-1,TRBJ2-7,TGTGCCAGCAGAGAACGGACGGGTGGACTAGTCCCTTCCTACGAGCAGTACTTC,CASRERTGGLVPSYEQYF
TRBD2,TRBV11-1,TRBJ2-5,TGTGCCAGCAGTTACGGGGGGAGAGAGACCCAGTACTTC,CASSYGGRETQYF
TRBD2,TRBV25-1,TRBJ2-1,TGTGCCAGCAGTAGTGGGGGGGGGAGCTCCGACAATGAGCAGTTCTTC,CASSSGGGSSDNEQFF
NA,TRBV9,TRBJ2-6,TGTGCCAGCAGCGTAGAAGAGGTCTCTGGGGCCAACGTCCTGACTTTC,CASSVEEVSGANVLTF
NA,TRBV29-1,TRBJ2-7,TGCAGCGTTGACCAGGGATACGGAAGCTACGAGCAGTACTTC,CSVDQGYGSYEQYF
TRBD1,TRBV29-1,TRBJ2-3,TGCAGCGTTGACAGGGGGAATACGCAGTATTTT,CSVDRGNTQYF
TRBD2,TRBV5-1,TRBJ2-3,TGCGCCAGCAGCGGGACTAGCGGGGGGTCCATTGTCACAGATACGCAGTATTTT,CASSGTSGGSIVTDTQYF
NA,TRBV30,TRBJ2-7,TGTGCCTGGAACCCCAGGGGACCCTACGAGCAGTACTTC,CAWNPRGPYEQYF
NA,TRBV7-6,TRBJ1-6,TGTGCCAGCAGCTTGGGGGGTTCACCCCTCCACTTT,CASSLGGSPLHF